These T cell receptor beta chains were read from a single sample in a study of T cell responses to AZD1222 COVID-19 vaccine. Some clones are missing from TCRdb's copy, which holds only in-frame ones; the method was immunoSEQ multiplex PCR. The sample lists approximately 150,000 clones, approximately 90% occurring once. Here the sequenced sample was peripheral blood, taken on day 0 of AZD1222 vaccination. The receptor source for this set is an adult in good health. The CDR3 runs from the conserved cysteine through the conserved F or W.

v_gene	j_gene	CDR3aa
TRBV2	TRBJ1-6	CASSEEVSYNSPLHF
TRBV28	TRBJ1-4	CASTLQGKSEKLFF
TRBV5-1	TRBJ2-6	CASSLGPVYSGANVLTF
TRBV5-4	TRBJ2-3	CASSLRVGGRAWGTDTQYF
TRBV5-1	TRBJ1-1	CASSLGGTTDTEAFF
TRBV2	TRBJ2-1	CASSEGTGYNEQFF
TRBV5-6	TRBJ1-3	CASSFGFSSGNTIYF
TRBV4-2	TRBJ2-3	CASSQEAGGGTDTQYF
TRBV9	TRBJ2-5	CASSVGTGKETQYF
TRBV6-5	TRBJ2-1	CASGRVLRNEQFF
TRBV7-2	TRBJ2-6	CASSSRGRESGANVLTF
TRBV3-1/TRBV3-2	TRBJ2-3	CASSQAGTGTSGPQYF
TRBV5-4	TRBJ1-2	CASSLWQGAAGYTF
TRBV7-9	TRBJ1-2	CASSLMGAVYGYTF
TRBV6-5	TRBJ2-3	CASSLTSGIPDTQYF
TRBV10-3	TRBJ2-7	CAISELGGNYEQYF
TRBV6-5	TRBJ1-1	CATIRRGWDTEAFF
TRBV7-2	TRBJ2-2	CASSLAGPTGELFF
TRBV28	TRBJ2-7	CASSLLGYEQYF
TRBV6-5	TRBJ2-1	CATQPPTSANEQFF
TRBV4-1	TRBJ2-3	CASSLTGLAGGQDTQYF
TRBV18	TRBJ2-2	CASSPLHGNTGELFF
TRBV4-2	TRBJ1-5	CASSPGQDSNQPQHF
TRBV5-1	TRBJ2-1	CASSLTSGITSYNEQFF
TRBV6-1	TRBJ1-2	CASSGVWTAPGGGYTF
TRBV9	TRBJ2-3	CASGDSGSTDTQYF
TRBV7-3	TRBJ1-2	CASSCDQGLISNYGYTF
TRBV29-1	TRBJ1-1	CSVVPQGQGGDTEAFF